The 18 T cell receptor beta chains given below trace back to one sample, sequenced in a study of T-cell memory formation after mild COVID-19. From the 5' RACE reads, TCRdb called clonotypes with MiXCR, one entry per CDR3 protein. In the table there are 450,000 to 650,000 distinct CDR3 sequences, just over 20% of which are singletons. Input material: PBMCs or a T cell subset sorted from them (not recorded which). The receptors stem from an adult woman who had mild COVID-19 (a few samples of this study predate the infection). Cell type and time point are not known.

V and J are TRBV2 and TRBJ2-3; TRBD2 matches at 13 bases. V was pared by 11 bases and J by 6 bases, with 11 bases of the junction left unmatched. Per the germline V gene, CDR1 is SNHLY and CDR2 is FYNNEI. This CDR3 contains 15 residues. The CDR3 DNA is TGTGCCGGAAGGACTAGCGGGGGTCCCTGGGATACGCAGTATTTT. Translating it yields CAGRTSGGPWDTQYF.

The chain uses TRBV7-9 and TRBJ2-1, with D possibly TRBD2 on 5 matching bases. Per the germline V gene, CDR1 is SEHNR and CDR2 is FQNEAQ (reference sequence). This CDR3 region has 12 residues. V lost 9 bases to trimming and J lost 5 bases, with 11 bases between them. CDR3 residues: CASVGENNEQFF. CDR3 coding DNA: TGTGCCAGTGTGGGAGAGAACAATGAGCAGTTCTTC.

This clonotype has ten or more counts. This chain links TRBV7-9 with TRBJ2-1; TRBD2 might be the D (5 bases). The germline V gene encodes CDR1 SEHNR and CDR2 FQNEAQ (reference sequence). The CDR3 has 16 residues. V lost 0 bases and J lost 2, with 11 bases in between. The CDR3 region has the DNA TGTGCCAGCAGCTTAGCAGGACTGACCCCCTACAATGAGCAGTTCTTC. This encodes CASSLAGLTPYNEQFF.

In DNA, the CDR3 is TGTGCCAGCAGTACAGGGGACGAGCAGTACTTC. This gives the protein CASSTGDEQYF. V and J are TRBV6-5 and TRBJ2-7, with 7 bases identical to TRBD1. Trimming at V came to 5 bases and at J to 5 bases, leaving 0 bases not matched to a gene. Germline V lookup: CDR1 MNHEY, CDR2 SVGAGI. The CDR3 runs 11 residues.

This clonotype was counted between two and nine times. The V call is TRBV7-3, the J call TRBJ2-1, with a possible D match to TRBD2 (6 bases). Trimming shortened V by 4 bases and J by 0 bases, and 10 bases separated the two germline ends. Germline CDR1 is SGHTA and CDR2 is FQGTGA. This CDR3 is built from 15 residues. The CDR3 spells CASSSGESSYNEQFF. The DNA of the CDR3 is TGTGCCAGCAGCTCGGGGGAAAGCTCCTACAATGAGCAGTTCTTC.

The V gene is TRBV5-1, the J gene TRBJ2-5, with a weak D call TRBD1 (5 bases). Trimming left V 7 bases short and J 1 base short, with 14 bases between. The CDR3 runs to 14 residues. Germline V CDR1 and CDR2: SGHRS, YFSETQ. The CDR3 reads CASSPSRVQETQYF. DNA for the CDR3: TGCGCCAGCTCCCCCAGCAGGGTCCAAGAGACCCAGTACTTC.

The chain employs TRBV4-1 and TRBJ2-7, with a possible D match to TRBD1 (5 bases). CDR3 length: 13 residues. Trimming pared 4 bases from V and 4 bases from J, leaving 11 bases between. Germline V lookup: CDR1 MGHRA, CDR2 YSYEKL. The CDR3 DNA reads TGCGCCAGCAGCCCAGGGTTACGGTACGAGCAGTACTTC. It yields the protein CASSPGLRYEQYF.

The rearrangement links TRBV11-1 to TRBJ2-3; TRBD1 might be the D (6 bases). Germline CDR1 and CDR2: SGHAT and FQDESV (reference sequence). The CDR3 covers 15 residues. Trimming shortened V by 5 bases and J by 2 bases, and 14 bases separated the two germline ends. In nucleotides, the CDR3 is TGTGCCAGCAGCCACAAGGACAGCTCCACAGATACGCAGTATTTT. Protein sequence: CASSHKDSSTDTQYF.

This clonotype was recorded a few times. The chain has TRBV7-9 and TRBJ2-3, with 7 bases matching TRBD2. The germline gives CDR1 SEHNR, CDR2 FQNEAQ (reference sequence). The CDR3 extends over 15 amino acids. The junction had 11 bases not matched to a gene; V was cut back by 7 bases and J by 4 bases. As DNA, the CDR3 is TGTGCCAGCACCCCGGAGGCGGGGGTGGCAGATACGCAGTATTTT. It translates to CASTPEAGVADTQYF.

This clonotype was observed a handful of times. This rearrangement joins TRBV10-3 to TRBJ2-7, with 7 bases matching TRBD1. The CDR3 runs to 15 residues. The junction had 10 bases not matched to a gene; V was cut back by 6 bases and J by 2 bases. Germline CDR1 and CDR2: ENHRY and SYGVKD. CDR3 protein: CAISGRDSRTYEQYF. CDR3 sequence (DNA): TGTGCCATCAGCGGCCGGGACAGCCGTACCTACGAGCAGTACTTC.

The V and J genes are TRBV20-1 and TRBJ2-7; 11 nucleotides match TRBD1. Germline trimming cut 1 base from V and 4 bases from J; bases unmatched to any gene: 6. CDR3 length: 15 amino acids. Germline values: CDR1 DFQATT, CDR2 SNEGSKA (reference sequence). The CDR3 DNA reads TGCAGTGCTAGAGCCCGGACAGGGGGCGCGTACGAGCAGTACTTC. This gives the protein CSARARTGGAYEQYF.

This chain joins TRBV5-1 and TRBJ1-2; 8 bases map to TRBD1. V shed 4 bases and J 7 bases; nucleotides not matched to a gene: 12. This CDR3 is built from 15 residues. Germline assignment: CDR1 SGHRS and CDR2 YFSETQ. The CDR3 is CASSAGQGTLAGYTF. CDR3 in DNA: TGCGCCAGCAGCGCCGGACAGGGAACCCTCGCTGGCTACACCTTC.

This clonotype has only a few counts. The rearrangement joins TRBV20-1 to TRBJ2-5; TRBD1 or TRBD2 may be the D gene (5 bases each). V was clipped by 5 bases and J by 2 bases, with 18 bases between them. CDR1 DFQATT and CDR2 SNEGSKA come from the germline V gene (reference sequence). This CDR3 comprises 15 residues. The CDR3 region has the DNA TGCAGTGCTCACTCGACGGGGACCCTACAAGAGACCCAGTACTTC. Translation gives CSAHSTGTLQETQYF.

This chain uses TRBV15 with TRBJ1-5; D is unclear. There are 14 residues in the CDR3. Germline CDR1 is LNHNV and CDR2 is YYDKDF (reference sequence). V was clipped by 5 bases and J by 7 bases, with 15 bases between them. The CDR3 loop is CATSGAATLQPQHF. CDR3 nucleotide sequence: TGTGCCACCAGCGGAGCGGCGACTTTACAGCCCCAGCATTTT.

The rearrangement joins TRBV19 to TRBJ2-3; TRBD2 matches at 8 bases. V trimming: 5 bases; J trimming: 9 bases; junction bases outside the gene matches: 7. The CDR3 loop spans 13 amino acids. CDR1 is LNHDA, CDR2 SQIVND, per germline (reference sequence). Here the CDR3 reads CASSSLSGKTQYF. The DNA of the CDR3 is TGTGCCAGTAGTTCACTTAGCGGGAAGACGCAGTATTTT. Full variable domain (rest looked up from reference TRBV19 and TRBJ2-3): DGGITQSPKYLFRKEGQNVTLSCEQNLNHDAMYWYRQDPGQGLRLIYYSQIVNDFQKGDIAEGYSVSREKKESFPLTVTSAQKNPTAFYLCASSSLSGKTQYFGPGTRLTVL.

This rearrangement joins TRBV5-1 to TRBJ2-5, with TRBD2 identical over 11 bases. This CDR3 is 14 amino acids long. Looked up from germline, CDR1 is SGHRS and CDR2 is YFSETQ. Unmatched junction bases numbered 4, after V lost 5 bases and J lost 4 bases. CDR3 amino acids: CASSVSGGAETQYF. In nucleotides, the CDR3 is TGCGCCAGCAGTGTTAGCGGGGGGGCAGAGACCCAGTACTTC.

The CDR3 here is CASSSWPGQGAFWRGYTF. In nucleotides, the CDR3 is TGTGCCAGCAGTTCATGGCCGGGACAGGGGGCTTTTTGGCGAGGCTACACCTTC. The chain joins TRBV6-6 to TRBJ1-2; 12 nucleotides align to TRBD1. The germline V gene has CDR1 MNHNY and CDR2 SVGAGI (reference sequence). Germline trimming cut 4 bases from V and 8 bases from J; bases unmatched to any gene: 17. This CDR3 has 18 residues.

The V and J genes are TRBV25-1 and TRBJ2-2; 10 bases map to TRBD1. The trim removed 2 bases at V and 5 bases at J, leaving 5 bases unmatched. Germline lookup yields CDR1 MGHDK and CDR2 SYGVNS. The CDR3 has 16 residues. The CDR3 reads CASSEGGQGITGELFF. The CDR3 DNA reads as TGTGCCAGCAGTGAAGGGGGACAGGGGATTACCGGGGAGCTGTTTTTT.